The clone carrying this TCR beta chain was recorded a few times. Its target is unknown. The data are from a study of CD8 T cells in ankylosing spondylitis. Germline CDR1 and CDR2: KGHDR and SFDVKD. Trimming shortened V by 4 bases and J by 9 bases, and 12 bases separated the two germline ends. The CDR3 spans 13 residues. Each CDR3 protein is one row after TCRdb ran MiXCR on the 5' RACE reads. The data show fewer than 500,000 distinct CDR3 sequences, with around 24% seen just once and 15% to 20% held by the top ten. Regarding the study as a whole: A TCR beta motif of under ten highly homologous variants appeared characteristic of ankylosing spondylitis blood.

The source material was blood, either unsorted or a sorted T cell fraction (not recorded which). The rearrangement uses TRBV24-1 and TRBJ2-1; D call uncertain. This clonotype originated in a male donor with ankylosing spondylitis. In DNA form, the CDR3 reads TGTGCCACCAGTGACCGCCGATTGTTTGAGCAGTTCTTC. Protein: CATSDRRLFEQFF.